The TCR beta chain described here comes from a study of blood T cells in healthy people across ages. A sample-barcoded 5' primer and a J-beta primer mix were used in a second PCR of roughly 7 to 11 cycles. Researchers report that each sample yielded at least 2.5 million CDR3-containing paired-end reads. MiXCR, applied by TCRdb to the 5' RACE reads, yields one record per CDR3 protein. Of nearly 1 million distinct CDR3 sequences listed, 51% were seen once; the top ten hold about 21%. Germline V gives CDR1 MGHRA, CDR2 YSYEKL. Trimming took 2 bases from V and 4 from J, leaving 15 bases between them. The CDR3 is 15 residues long. Total RNA extracted from each sample amounted to at least 5.5 micrograms.

Sample: blood. This clonotype was sampled from a woman aged 55-70 years in good health. The chain is built from TRBV4-1 and TRBJ2-7; TRBD2 is a possible D gene (5 bases). CDR3 nucleotide sequence: TGCGCCAGCAGCCAAAGCCCGGGGATGGGGTACGAGCAGTACTTC. The encoded protein is CASSQSPGMGYEQYF.